This is a list of T cell receptor beta chains from one sample in a study of tumor-infiltrating lymphocytes in primary liver carcinoma. A single record per CDR3 protein comes from TCRdb applying MiXCR to the multiplex PCR reads. The sample carries 250,000 to 350,000 distinct CDR3 sequences, almost 60% recorded once. Sequenced input: peripheral blood. Source of these receptors: a woman aged 30 to 39 with primary liver carcinoma and hepatitis B virus infection. The CDR3 runs from the conserved cysteine through the conserved F or W. The D gene is left open where the match is weak. Where a row states a size, it is once, few, many or the class of an expanded clone; other rows omit it.

.	TRBJ1-1	TRBV11-2	TRBD1	CAGIYLKRGPNTETFF	TGTGCCGGCATATACTTGAAAAGGGGGCCAAACACTGAAACTTTCTTT
.	TRBJ2-7	TRBV4-2	.	CASSQEGTGQGEQYF	TGTGCCAGCAGCCAAGAGGGGACTGGGCAGGGAGAGCAGTACTTC
.	TRBJ2-1	TRBV11-2	.	CASSLGGGHSDEQFF	TGTGCCAGCAGCTTAGGCGGGGGACATAGTGATGAGCAGTTCTTC
.	TRBJ2-7	TRBV13	.	CTSSAGKGSYEQYF	TGTACCAGCAGCGCAGGGAAAGGTTCCTACGAGCAGTACTTC
.	TRBJ1-2	TRBV5-5	.	CASSWHQGIDYGYTF	TGTGCCAGCAGCTGGCACCAAGGCATTGACTATGGCTACACCTTC
few	TRBJ2-5	TRBV7-9	.	CASSQVGRGSVQTQYF	TGTGCCAGCAGCCAAGTTGGTCGGGGGTCGGTACAGACCCAGTACTTC
many	TRBJ2-7	TRBV12-3/TRBV12-4	TRBD1	CASGNHRGYNYEQYF	TGTGCCAGCGGGAACCACAGGGGCTACAACTACGAGCAGTACTTC
.	TRBJ1-2	TRBV4-3	.	CASSAELVFYGYTF	TGCGCCAGCAGCGCTGAGCTGGTGTTCTATGGCTACACCTTC
few	TRBJ1-1	TRBV6-5	TRBD1	CASSSQPGGGRTEAFF	TGTGCCAGCAGTTCCCAGCCAGGGGGGGGCCGCACTGAAGCTTTCTTT
many	TRBJ2-1	TRBV6-5	TRBD2	CASSFRLAASHEQFF	TGTGCCAGCAGTTTTAGACTAGCGGCCTCCCATGAGCAGTTCTTC
many	TRBJ1-3	TRBV6-5	.	CASSRGPGSSGNTIYF	TGTGCCAGCAGTAGGGGACCTGGAAGCTCTGGAAACACCATATATTTT
many	TRBJ2-1	TRBV5-6	.	CASSPLISGRHEQFF	TGTGCCAGCAGCCCATTGATTTCCGGGCGCCATGAGCAGTTCTTC
few	TRBJ1-4	TRBV5-4	.	CASSLDRSNEKLFF	TGTGCCAGCAGCCTTGACAGGAGTAATGAAAAACTGTTTTTT
few	TRBJ2-7	TRBV29-1	.	CSVARGDPYEQYF	TGCAGCGTTGCCCGCGGGGATCCCTACGAGCAGTACTTC
.	TRBJ2-5	TRBV28	.	CASTRWDGSIKETQYF	TGTGCCAGCACGCGTTGGGACGGGAGTATAAAAGAGACCCAGTACTTC
.	TRBJ2-1	TRBV6-2/TRBV6-3	.	CASKVGGQSDNERFF	TGTGCCAGCAAGGTGGGGGGACAGTCGGACAATGAGCGGTTCTTC
.	TRBJ2-1	TRBV11-3	.	CASSLEGELSFNERFF	TGTGCCAGCAGCTTAGAAGGGGAGCTCTCCTTCAATGAGCGGTTCTTC
.	TRBJ1-1	TRBV4-1	.	CASSRQIGGLNTEAFF	TGCGCCAGCAGCCGCCAAATCGGGGGCCTGAACACTGAAGCTTTCTTT
.	TRBJ2-5	TRBV29-1	TRBD1	CSVVNWTGKTQYF	TGCAGCGTCGTCAATTGGACAGGGAAGACCCAGTACTTC
.	TRBJ2-2	TRBV2	TRBD2	CARGTSGNSGELSF	TGTGCCAGAGGGACTAGCGGGAATTCCGGGGAGCTGTCTTTT
few	TRBJ2-5	TRBV10-3	.	CAISAGGVISGETQYF	TGTGCCATCAGTGCGGGCGGCGTCATATCGGGAGAGACCCAGTACTTC
.	TRBJ2-3	TRBV11-2	TRBD1	CGSSLMTGKDTQYF	TGTGGCAGCAGCTTAATGACAGGGAAAGATACGCAGTATTTT
few	TRBJ1-6	TRBV4-2	.	CASSQGRLDDNSPLHF	TGTGCCAGCAGCCAAGGGCGGCTGGATGATAATTCACCCCTCCACTTT
few	TRBJ1-3	TRBV4-1	.	CASSQVGGPSGNTIYF	TGCGCCAGCAGCCAAGTTGGGGGGCCCTCTGGAAACACCATATATTTT
.	TRBJ2-1	TRBV24-1	TRBD2	CATSDPAGSGIHNEQFF	TGTGCCACCAGTGATCCCGCGGGCAGCGGGATTCACAATGAGCAGTTCTTC
few	TRBJ1-1	TRBV12-3/TRBV12-4	TRBD1	CASSLTGTANTEAFF	TGTGCCAGCAGTCTTACGGGGACAGCTAACACTGAAGCTTTCTTT
few	TRBJ1-5	TRBV6-5	.	CAATAGTPFYSNQPQHF	TGTGCCGCTACAGCCGGGACACCATTTTATAGCAATCAGCCCCAGCATTTT
.	TRBJ2-1	TRBV7-9	.	CASSLGDEQFF	TGTGCCAGCAGCTTAGGGGATGAGCAGTTCTTC
few	TRBJ1-5	TRBV14	.	CASSQGGTGFQPQHF	TGTGCCAGCAGCCAAGGGGGCACAGGTTTTCAGCCCCAGCATTTT
.	TRBJ1-5	TRBV29-1	.	CSVATGMVNQPQHF	TGCAGCGTAGCTACAGGGATGGTCAATCAGCCCCAGCATTTT
.	TRBJ2-2	TRBV23-1	TRBD1	CASSQSTGTGDTGELFF	TGCGCCAGCAGTCAATCTACCGGGACAGGGGACACCGGGGAGCTGTTTTTT
.	TRBJ2-1	TRBV11-2	.	CASSLELRGNEHFF	TGTGCCAGCAGCTTAGAACTTAGGGGAAATGAGCATTTCTTC
once	TRBJ1-2	TRBV7-9	.	CASSPRRAGNNYGYTF	TGTGCCAGCAGCCCGCGACGGGCAGGGAACAACTATGGCTACACCTTC
many	TRBJ2-6	TRBV4-1	.	CASSQDGGAGANVLTF	TGCGCCAGCAGCCAAGATGGCGGGGCTGGGGCCAACGTCCTGACTTTC
.	TRBJ2-7	TRBV10-3	TRBD1	CAISESKRTGGSYEQYF	TGTGCCATCAGTGAGTCTAAACGGACAGGGGGCTCCTACGAGCAGTACTTC
.	TRBJ2-3	TRBV29-1	TRBD2	CSALAGASADTQYF	TGCAGCGCCTTAGCGGGAGCCAGCGCAGATACGCAGTATTTT
.	TRBJ2-1	TRBV2	.	CASSETRTGEQFF	TGTGCCAGCAGTGAAACTAGAACGGGGGAGCAGTTCTTC
.	TRBJ2-1	TRBV7-9	.	CASSFRDGAYNGQFF	TGTGCCAGCAGCTTCCGGGACGGAGCCTACAATGGGCAGTTCTTC
.	TRBJ2-3	TRBV28	.	CAISSGIFTDTQYF	TGTGCCATCAGTTCCGGCATTTTCACAGATACGCAGTATTTT
.	TRBJ2-4	TRBV4-3	.	CASSLAREVRSKDIQYF	TGCGCCAGCAGCTTAGCGCGGGAAGTGAGGTCCAAAGACATTCAGTACTTC
.	TRBJ2-1	TRBV11-3	.	CVSSIYTSNNEQFF	TGTGTCAGCAGCATATATACTAGCAACAACGAGCAGTTCTTC
.	TRBJ1-1	TRBV11-2	.	CASNSQSKAFF	TGTGCCAGCAACTCCCAATCTAAAGCTTTCTTT
many	TRBJ2-5	TRBV6-5	TRBD2	CASSYSGTSGAETQYF	TGTGCCAGCAGTTACTCAGGGACTAGTGGGGCGGAGACCCAGTACTTC
many	TRBJ1-5	TRBV6-1	.	CASSRNREGVQPQHF	TGTGCCAGCAGCCGCAACAGGGAGGGGGTCCAGCCCCAGCATTTT
.	TRBJ2-1	TRBV9	TRBD2	CASSPRTRSGSPHEQFF	TGTGCCAGCAGCCCCAGAACGAGGAGCGGGAGCCCCCATGAGCAGTTCTTC